The count of the clone carrying this T cell receptor beta chain is one. As processed by the authors: It was from reference gene primer amplification that nucleated cell counts were estimated. TCRdb's copy holds only in-frame clones and misses some; the assay was immunoSEQ multiplex PCR. V and J calls and clone size are given by that table; D and trimming were obtained from the DNA. The repertoire has about 90,000 clones, 70% to 90% of them found once; the top ten carry 2.5% to 3.5%. In Seattle, patients joined the study during active infection and were tracked longitudinally. This sample is drawn from a study of blood T cell repertoires in COVID-19. Study information: Material from acute and convalescent COVID-19 was sourced from the United States, Italy and Spain.

The CDR3 spans 15 residues. The V segment lost 5 bases and the J segment 0 bases; nucleotides outside the gene matches: 3. From germline, CDR1 is SGHTA and CDR2 FQGNSA. The sequencing input was peripheral blood. The gene calls are TRBV7-2 and TRBJ1-3, with 8 positions matching TRBD1. This TCR came from a man aged 50 to 60 with COVID-19, enrolled during active disease. The CDR3 nucleotides read TGTGCCAGCAGCCCTGACAGGGGCTCTGGAAACACCATATATTTT. It encodes CASSPDRGSGNTIYF.